The sequence of this TCR beta chain was determined in a study of T cells in narcolepsy. In the study overall: Donors had narcolepsy type 1 or type 2, or were healthy controls.

The CDR3 sequence is 15 residues long. V lost 6 bases, J lost 6 bases, and 21 bases lay in between. Germline CDR1 MDHEN, CDR2 SYDVKM. Libraries were prepared by immunoSEQ multiplex PCR; TCRdb keeps only in-frame clonotypes and omits some of them. This table has some 32,000 clones, 65% to 90% appearing once. Specimen: CD45RA- memory CD4+ T cells from PBMCs. The V call is TRBV28, the J call TRBJ2-7, with a possible D match to TRBD2 (7 bases). The sequence was collected from a human donor with narcolepsy. CDR3 sequence: CASRKGGAGTPEQYF. The CDR3 nucleotides read TGTGCCAGCAGAAAGGGGGGGGCGGGAACTCCCGAGCAGTACTTC.